These 19 T cell receptor beta chains came from one sample sequenced in a study of T cell repertoires in cytomegalovirus infection. MiXCR was run by TCRdb on the reads, yielding one entry per CDR3 protein. The repertoire holds approximately 240,000 distinct CDR3 sequences, with roughly an eighth as singletons. The sample consisted of PBMCs. The receptors originated from a human donor in good health (CMV status not recorded). Some clones in this sample may be carry-over from other donors' samples.

The chain uses TRBV7-9 and TRBJ2-7; TRBD1 might be the D (6 bases). This CDR3 region has 14 residues. The germline CDR1 and CDR2 sequences are SEHNR and FQNEAQ (reference sequence). With 4 bases removed from V and 4 bases from J, the gap between germline ends came to 14 bases. CDR3 sequence (DNA): TGTGCCAGCAGCTCCGGGACACAGATATACGAGCAGTACTTC. It codes for CASSSGTQIYEQYF.

This clonotype was seen only a few times. The CDR3 protein is CAIDALGYGYTF. CDR3 coding DNA: TGTGCCATTGATGCGCTTGGGTATGGCTACACCTTC. The chain uses TRBV6-6 and TRBJ1-2; no clear D gene. Between the trimmed V and J ends, which lost 10 bases and 5 bases, there was a span of 14 bases. Per the germline V gene, CDR1 is MNHNY and CDR2 is SVGAGI (reference sequence). The CDR3 runs to 12 residues.

This clonotype has a count of ten or more. The CDR3 DNA follows: TGTGCCAGCAGCCCGACAGGGACCGTCAATCAGCCCCAGCATTTT. Protein sequence: CASSPTGTVNQPQHF. The chain carries TRBV7-8 and TRBJ1-5, with 7 bases lining up with TRBD1. Losses at the gene ends were 5 bases for V and 3 bases for J; bases not matched to a gene: 7. The CDR3 is made up of 15 amino acids. In germline, CDR1 is SGHVS, CDR2 FQNEAQ.

This clonotype was recorded at least ten times. J is TRBJ2-1 and V is TRBV5-1; TRBD1 matches at 10 bases. CDR1 and CDR2 (germline): SGHRS, YFSETQ. J was trimmed by 6 bases and V by 0 bases; bases with no gene match: 6. The CDR3 loop spans 16 amino acids. The CDR3: CASSLARTGGSNEQFF. The CDR3 DNA reads TGCGCCAGCAGCTTGGCCCGGACAGGGGGGAGCAATGAGCAGTTCTTC.

Remarks on this clonotype: The junction differs from germline at one of its ends, possibly a read error. The chain joins TRBV12-3 or TRBV12-4 to TRBJ1-5; 7 bases are a match to TRBD1. This CDR3 comprises 14 residues. CDR3 protein: CASRLGTVNQPQHF. In DNA, the CDR3 is TGTGCCAGCAGATTAGGGACAGTCAATCAGCCCCAGCATTTT.

In this sample, this clonotype turned up once. One base away lies a much larger clone, so this may be a sequencing read error. This CDR3 reads CASGLLPVEAFF. The CDR3 DNA sequence: TGTGCCAGCGGCCTTTTACCGGTTGAAGCTTTCTTT. The chain joins TRBV11-3 to TRBJ1-1; no clear D. The CDR3 loop spans 12 amino acids. Trimming removed 8 bases from V and 7 bases from J, with 14 bases in between. Germline V gene lookup returns CDR1 SGHNT and CDR2 YENEEA.

The genes are TRBV6-2 or TRBV6-3 and TRBJ2-7, with a tentative D call TRBD1 (5 bases). Per the germline V gene, CDR1 is MNHEY and CDR2 is SVGEGT. V was trimmed by 2 bases and J by 1 base, leaving 18 bases between them. There are 17 residues in the CDR3. Written as DNA, the CDR3 is TGTGCCAGCAGTTACCCTGGTCGGACAAAAAGGTCCTACGAGCAGTACTTC. Translation gives CASSYPGRTKRSYEQYF.

This clonotype is medium-sized by share. This sequence joins TRBV7-2 and TRBJ2-3, with 8 nucleotides matching TRBD2. Germline lookup yields CDR1 SGHTA and CDR2 FQGNSA. This CDR3 has 18 amino acids. Trimming at V came to 0 bases and at J to 0 bases, leaving 8 bases not matched to a gene. The chain's CDR3 is CASSLAGIAGISTDTQYF. The CDR3 nucleotides are TGTGCCAGCAGCTTAGCGGGAATAGCGGGAATAAGCACAGATACGCAGTATTTT.

This clonotype was seen ten or more times. The chain employs TRBV6-2 or TRBV6-3 and TRBJ2-1; 10 bases agree with TRBD2. After removal of 10 bases from V and 7 bases from J, the junction contained 10 bases not matched to a gene. Germline loops: CDR1 MNHEY, CDR2 SVGEGT. This CDR3 has 14 amino acids. CDR3 amino acids: CATKGPSGRNEQFF. Here the CDR3 DNA reads TGTGCCACCAAAGGTCCTAGCGGGAGAAATGAGCAGTTCTTC.

This clonotype was found many times. The chain has TRBV12-3 or TRBV12-4 and TRBJ2-1, with 10 bases aligning to TRBD2. V gave up 5 bases and J gave up 9 bases; unmatched junction bases: 7. This CDR3 has 14 amino acids. CDR3 sequence reads: CASSHLAGVGEQFF. Here the CDR3 DNA reads TGTGCCAGCAGTCACCTAGCGGGGGTGGGTGAGCAGTTCTTC.

The genes are TRBV12-3 or TRBV12-4 and TRBJ2-7; D is possibly TRBD1 (5 bases). V lost 6 bases, J lost 6 bases, and 18 bases lay in between. There are 14 residues in the CDR3. The CDR3 region is CASSPGYASSEQYF. The CDR3 region has the DNA TGTGCCAGCAGCCCAGGGTACGCGAGTTCCGAGCAGTACTTC.

The table lists this clonotype with many counts. V is TRBV7-2 and J is TRBJ1-2, with TRBD1 matching over 7 bases. The V segment lost 2 bases and the J segment 4 bases; nucleotides outside the gene matches: 7. Germline CDR1 is SGHTA and CDR2 is FQGNSA. CDR3 length: 15 residues. The CDR3 is CASSLPRGQGYGYTF. The DNA for the CDR3 is TGTGCCAGCAGCTTACCTAGGGGGCAGGGCTATGGCTACACCTTC. Full variable domain (rest looked up from reference TRBV7-2 and TRBJ1-2): GAGVSQSPSNKVTEKGKDVELRCDPISGHTALYWYRQSLGQGLEFLIYFQGNSAPDKSGLPSDRFSAERTGGSVSTLTIQRTQQEDSAVYLCASSLPRGQGYGYTFGSGTRLTVV.

This chain connects TRBV4-3 to TRBJ2-1, with unresolved D. This CDR3 has 14 amino acids. Germline CDR1 and CDR2: LGHNA and YSLEER. With 2 bases removed from V and 5 bases from J, the gap between germline ends came to 10 bases. CDR3 region: CASSQNPWDNEQFF. CDR3 coding DNA: TGCGCCAGCAGCCAAAATCCCTGGGACAATGAGCAGTTCTTC.

The chain is built from TRBV11-3 and TRBJ2-1, with 7 positions matching TRBD1. This CDR3 contains 17 residues. The trim removed 1 base at V and 9 bases at J, leaving 15 bases unmatched. Germline assignment: CDR1 SGHNT and CDR2 YENEEA. The CDR3 sequence: CASSLVGPRTGRIEQFF. The CDR3 coding sequence is TGTGCCAGCAGCTTAGTCGGGCCTAGGACAGGAAGGATTGAGCAGTTCTTC.

V usage is TRBV24-1 and J usage is TRBJ2-7, with TRBD2 identical over 8 bases. Per germline, CDR1 KGHDR and CDR2 SFDVKD. With 9 bases clipped from V and 3 bases from J, the junction kept 15 bases outside the gene matches. This CDR3 is 16 amino acids long. The CDR3 is CATVKPGGSGSYEQYF. The CDR3, as DNA: TGTGCCACCGTCAAGCCCGGGGGAAGCGGGAGCTACGAGCAGTACTTC.

This chain connects TRBV20-1 to TRBJ1-6; 10 nucleotides line up with TRBD1. Germline V gene lookup returns CDR1 DFQATT and CDR2 SNEGSKA (reference sequence). V lost 1 base, J lost 5 bases, and 17 bases stayed unmatched. This CDR3 spans 20 amino acids. CDR3 coding DNA: TGCAGTGCTAGAGTTCCCCCGGGACAGGGGAGAGGGGTGAATAATTCACCCCTCCACTTT. Translating gives CSARVPPGQGRGVNNSPLHF.

This clonotype has a count of ten or more. The chain couples TRBV19 to TRBJ1-6; D is ambiguous. V was cut by 7 bases and J by 9 bases, with 10 bases left in between. CDR1 is LNHDA and CDR2 is SQIVND in the germline V gene (reference sequence). CDR3 length: 12 residues. The CDR3 DNA follows: TGTGCCAGTAATACGTTTGGTTCACCCCTCCACTTT. Translated: CASNTFGSPLHF.

In this sample, this clonotype turned up a few times. The chain links TRBV6-2 or TRBV6-3 to TRBJ2-7; D gene uncertain. The V end was cut by 5 bases, the J end by 1 base, with 21 bases between. Germline CDR1 reads MNHEY; CDR2 reads SVGEGT. The CDR3 runs 17 residues. CDR3 in amino acids: CASSPNVRIGSSYEQYF. The CDR3, as DNA: TGTGCCAGCAGTCCAAACGTCAGGATCGGCTCTTCCTACGAGCAGTACTTC.

This clonotype has at least ten counts. This chain links TRBV7-2 with TRBJ1-1, with 9 bases matching TRBD1. This CDR3 is 18 amino acids long. CDR1 is SGHTA and CDR2 is FQGNSA in the germline V gene. After removal of 5 bases from V and 1 base from J, the junction contained 14 bases not matched to a gene. The CDR3 DNA follows: TGTGCCAGCAGCCCTAAAGGACAGGGGACGGGGCCGAACACTGAAGCTTTCTTT. Translating gives CASSPKGQGTGPNTEAFF.